The 14 T cell receptor beta chains reported below all come from one sample, sequenced in a study of T cell responses to AZD1222 COVID-19 vaccine. Here immunoSEQ multiplex PCR was the method, and the copy in TCRdb shows in-frame clones only, minus some. The data hold 70,000 to 75,000 clones, with around 90% observed a single time. Material: peripheral blood, obtained 28 days after the second AZD1222 dose. The receptors shown here come from an adult who received the AZD1222 COVID-19 vaccine.

The chain combines TRBV2 with TRBJ1-4; D gene ambiguous. The CDR3 contains 14 residues. Deletions cut 7 bases from V and 7 bases from J, with 16 bases between. CDR1 is SNHLY and CDR2 is FYNNEI in the germline V gene. The CDR3 coding sequence is TGTGCCAGCAACCCCATCACGGCAGGTGAAAAACTGTTTTTT. Translating gives CASNPITAGEKLFF.

The genes are TRBV18 and TRBJ1-1; 8 bases agree with TRBD1. Germline trimming cut 5 bases from V and 0 bases from J; bases unmatched to any gene: 2. Germline V lookup: CDR1 KGHSH, CDR2 LQKENI. The CDR3 sequence is 14 residues long. The CDR3 DNA follows: TGTGCCAGCTCAGAACAGGGGGTGAACACTGAAGCTTTCTTT. Translating it yields CASSEQGVNTEAFF. Drawing the rest from reference TRBV18 and TRBJ1-1, the complete variable domain is NAGVMQNPRHLVRRRGQEARLRCSPMKGHSHVYWYRQLPEEGLKFMVYLQKENIIDESGMPKERFSAEFPKEGPSILRIQQVVRGDSAAYFCASSEQGVNTEAFFGQGTRLTVV.

The chain employs TRBV9 and TRBJ1-1; no definite D call. CDR3 length: 14 amino acids. Germline-derived CDR1 and CDR2 are SGDLS and YYNGEE. The V end was cut by 4 bases, the J end by 4 bases, with 14 bases between. This chain's CDR3 is CASSPGGISTEAFF. CDR3 bases: TGTGCCAGCAGCCCAGGCGGCATTTCCACTGAAGCTTTCTTT. The full variable domain, rest sourced from reference TRBV9 and TRBJ1-1, is DSGVTQTPKHLITATGQRVTLRCSPRSGDLSVYWYQQSLDQGLQFLIQYYNGEERAKGNILERFSAQQFPDLHSELNLSSLELGDSALYFCASSPGGISTEAFFGQGTRLTVV.

CDR3 nucleotide sequence: TGTGCCAGCAGTTATCCGCGGGGGGCTTTCACTGAAGCTTTCTTT. As protein: CASSYPRGAFTEAFF. This chain links TRBV6-5 with TRBJ1-1; a weak D match, TRBD1 (6 bases). The CDR3 is made up of 15 amino acids. The V end was cut by 3 bases, the J end by 4 bases, with 15 bases between. Germline V gene data show CDR1 as MNHEY and CDR2 as SVGAGI.

J is TRBJ1-1 and V is TRBV10-3; 9 positions agree with TRBD1. Germline V gives CDR1 ENHRY, CDR2 SYGVKD. The V segment lost 2 bases and the J segment 1 base; nucleotides outside the gene matches: 2. The length of the CDR3 is 15 residues. The CDR3 DNA reads TGTGCCATCAGTGAGGGGACAGGGACGAACACTGAAGCTTTCTTT. Its protein product is CAISEGTGTNTEAFF.

The V and J genes are TRBV18 and TRBJ2-7; D call uncertain. This CDR3 spans 15 amino acids. Trimming removed 2 bases from V and 0 bases from J, with 11 bases in between. The germline V gene encodes CDR1 KGHSH and CDR2 LQKENI. The DNA of the CDR3 is TGTGCCAGCTCACCATTAACAAGCAGCTCCTACGAGCAGTACTTC. The encoded protein is CASSPLTSSSYEQYF.

In DNA form, the CDR3 reads TGTGCCAGCAGTGACCAGGGGAGTGGGGACACTGAAGCTTTCTTT. Its translation: CASSDQGSGDTEAFF. The chain carries TRBV6-1 and TRBJ1-1, with D maybe TRBD1 (6 bases). Trimming removed 3 bases at V and 3 bases at J, with 14 bases between. The germline V gene has CDR1 MNHNS and CDR2 SASEGT. The CDR3 has 15 amino acids.

The chain recombines TRBV29-1 with TRBJ2-5; D ambiguous. Germline V CDR1 and CDR2: SQVTM, ANQGSEA. The CDR3 is made up of 12 amino acids. Trimming cost V 3 bases and J 5 bases, with 10 bases left between them. CDR3 protein: CSVDLVGETQYF. In DNA, the CDR3 is TGCAGCGTTGATCTAGTCGGGGAGACCCAGTACTTC.

The rearrangement joins TRBV19 to TRBJ2-7, with 10 bases that match TRBD1. Germline V CDR1 and CDR2: LNHDA, SQIVND (reference sequence). The V and J ends lost 6 bases and 2 bases, in that order; junction bases with no gene match: 13. The CDR3 has 17 amino acids. CDR3 region: CASSNFPGQGMAYEQYF. The CDR3 DNA reads TGTGCCAGTAGCAATTTTCCGGGACAGGGGATGGCCTACGAGCAGTACTTC.

V and J are TRBV27 and TRBJ1-5, with D perhaps matching TRBD1 (6 bases). Germline V gene sequence: CDR1 MNHEY, CDR2 SMNVEV (reference sequence). The V gene lost 5 bases and the J gene lost 7 bases, with 9 bases spanning the gap. There are 12 residues in the CDR3. Here the CDR3 reads CASSTGKQPQHF. In DNA, the CDR3 is TGTGCCAGCAGTACAGGGAAGCAGCCCCAGCATTTT.

This rearrangement joins TRBV7-3 to TRBJ2-3; D perhaps matches TRBD2 (6 bases). Germline loops: CDR1 SGHTA, CDR2 FQGTGA. The CDR3 is 15 amino acids. The V end was cut by 0 bases, the J end by 2 bases, with 9 bases between. CDR3 residues: CASSLTSGFTDTQYF. The CDR3 DNA sequence: TGTGCCAGCAGCTTAACTAGCGGATTCACAGATACGCAGTATTTT.

This chain connects TRBV7-2 to TRBJ2-1; 11 bases match TRBD1. CDR1 is SGHTA, CDR2 FQGNSA, per germline. The CDR3 runs to 15 residues. Unmatched junction bases numbered 6, after V lost 4 bases and J lost 7 bases. CDR3 in DNA: TGTGCCAGCAGCTCGGACAGGGGGCTTTGGAATGAGCAGTTCTTC. Translating it yields CASSSDRGLWNEQFF. Variable domain in full (rest from reference TRBV7-2 and TRBJ2-1): GAGVSQSPSNKVTEKGKDVELRCDPISGHTALYWYRQSLGQGLEFLIYFQGNSAPDKSGLPSDRFSAERTGGSVSTLTIQRTQQEDSAVYLCASSSDRGLWNEQFFGPGTRLTVL.

This rearrangement joins TRBV28 to TRBJ2-7; the D gene is possibly TRBD1 (6 bases). Trimming stripped 6 bases from V and 2 bases from J, with 23 bases between. CDR1 and CDR2 from the germline V gene are MDHEN and SYDVKM. The CDR3 consists of 17 residues. The CDR3 nucleotides are TGTGCCAGCAGCCCTGGTGGGGCGGCAGGGGTCCCCTACGAGCAGTACTTC. Encoded protein: CASSPGGAAGVPYEQYF.

Here the CDR3 reads CAISESRGLNTGELFF. The CDR3 DNA follows: TGTGCCATCAGTGAGTCGCGGGGGCTGAACACCGGGGAGCTGTTTTTT. The chain is built from TRBV10-3 and TRBJ2-2; TRBD2 might be the D (7 bases). The CDR3 has 16 amino acids. V was pared by 0 bases and J by 1 base, with 9 bases between. From germline, CDR1 is ENHRY and CDR2 SYGVKD.